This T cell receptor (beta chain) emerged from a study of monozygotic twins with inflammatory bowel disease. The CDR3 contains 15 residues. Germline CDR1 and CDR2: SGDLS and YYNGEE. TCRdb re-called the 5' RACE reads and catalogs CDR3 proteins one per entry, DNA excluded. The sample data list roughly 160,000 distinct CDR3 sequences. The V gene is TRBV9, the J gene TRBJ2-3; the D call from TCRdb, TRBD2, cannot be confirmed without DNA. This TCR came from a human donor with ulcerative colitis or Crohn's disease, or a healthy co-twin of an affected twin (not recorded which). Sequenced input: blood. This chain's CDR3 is CASSPGTSVAGTQYF. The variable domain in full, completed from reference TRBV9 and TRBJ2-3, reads DSGVTQTPKHLITATGQRVTLRCSPRSGDLSVYWYQQSLDQGLQFLIQYYNGEERAKGNILERFSAQQFPDLHSELNLSSLELGDSALYFCASSPGTSVAGTQYFGPGTRLTVL.